This T cell receptor (beta chain) emerged from a study of vaccination and CD4 T cells after COVID-19. At the level of the study: Eight or nine convalescent patients had mild and one had severe PCR-confirmed SARS-CoV-2 disease. A median of around 110 days (range 35 to 161) separated diagnosis from post-COVID sampling.

Study results and caveats: Investigators enrolled relatively few convalescent patients and included no early post-infection timepoints.

Treatment given: approximately nine-day PBMC culture with coronavirus spike peptide pools or control peptides (ViraFEST assay). Following expansion of antigen-specific T cells with peptide pools, ViraFEST then sequenced TCRs. Cultured CD4+ T-cell DNA underwent Oncomine TCR Beta short-read sequencing. TCRdb analysed the PCR reads with MiXCR anew, one entry per CDR3 protein. The sample contains 15,000 to 20,000 distinct CDR3 sequences, approximately 40% of which appear only once. The V and J ends lost 4 bases and 5 bases, in that order; junction bases with no gene match: 6. This CDR3 is built from 14 residues. A remark on this clonotype: Its antigen is currently unknown.

The gene calls are TRBV12-3 or TRBV12-4 and TRBJ2-7; 9 bases agree with TRBD1. Source: CD4+ T cells from blood, cultured in vitro, taken after SARS-CoV-2 vaccination. This receptor was obtained from a human donor who had recovered from COVID-19. CDR3 nucleotide sequence: TGTGCCAGCAGTTCCTGGGACAGGGCCCACGAGCAGTACTTC. Encoded protein: CASSSWDRAHEQYF.